The 23 T cell receptor beta chains below were found in one sample sequenced in a study of T cells in Graves' hyperthyroidism and ophthalmopathy. Amplified TCR beta CDR3 regions derived from RNA transcripts. Using the HTBI primer set, a first-round RT-PCR was run on the TCR CDR3. TCRdb called the multiplex PCR reads again in MiXCR, with one record for every CDR3 protein. The sample includes under 400,000 distinct CDR3 sequences, 15% to 20% of them seen just once. Sequencing input: blood. All receptors come from a woman aged 45-65 years with Graves' hyperthyroidism.

The chain links TRBV20-1 to TRBJ2-1, with 7 bases aligning to TRBD2. From germline, CDR1 is DFQATT and CDR2 SNEGSKA (reference sequence). J lost 2 bases, V lost 3 bases, and 10 bases had no gene match. The CDR3 spans 16 residues. The CDR3 protein is CSARAPGLDTYNEQFF. Written as DNA, the CDR3 is TGCAGTGCTAGGGCCCCCGGACTAGATACCTACAATGAGCAGTTCTTC.

Many counts were recorded for this clonotype. The chain couples TRBV7-3 to TRBJ2-3; 13 bases map to TRBD2. V trimming: 4 bases; J trimming: 6 bases; junction bases outside the gene matches: 1. Germline V lookup: CDR1 SGHTA, CDR2 FQGTGA. The CDR3 is 14 amino acids. Written as DNA, the CDR3 is TGTGCCAGCAGCTCGACTAGCGGGAGGGATACGCAGTATTTT. Its translation: CASSSTSGRDTQYF.

The chain links TRBV5-6 to TRBJ2-2; D is undetermined. With 3 bases removed from V and 5 bases from J, the gap between germline ends came to 20 bases. The CDR3 spans 17 residues. Germline V gene data show CDR1 as SGHDT and CDR2 as YYEEEE. The CDR3 here is CASSWRWLSPGTGELFF. In nucleotides, the CDR3 is TGTGCCAGCAGCTGGCGATGGCTCTCCCCTGGTACCGGGGAGCTGTTTTTT.

The sample holds a few counts of this clonotype. This may be a read error: a much more frequent sequence differs by one nucleotide. The gene calls are TRBV3-1 and TRBJ2-1; 14 nucleotides match TRBD2. This CDR3 has 15 residues. Germline lookup yields CDR1 LGHDT and CDR2 YNNKEL (reference sequence). The CDR3 is CASSRGLAGDNGQFF. DNA for the CDR3: TGTGCCAGCAGCCGGGGACTAGCGGGGGACAATGGGCAGTTCTTC.

The chain couples TRBV5-5 to TRBJ2-1, with 9 bases matching TRBD1. CDR3 size: 14 residues. Trimming removed 3 bases from V and 5 bases from J; junction bases left unmatched: 3. Germline CDR1 reads SGHKS; CDR2 reads YYEKEE (reference sequence). The CDR3, as DNA: TGTGCCAGCAGCTACAGGGGGCGCAACAATGAGCAGTTCTTC. Amino acid sequence: CASSYRGRNNEQFF.

J is TRBJ2-1 and V is TRBV29-1; D is possibly TRBD1 (5 bases). Germline values: CDR1 SQVTM, CDR2 ANQGSEA. V was trimmed by 7 bases and J by 4 bases, leaving 11 bases between them. CDR3 length: 12 residues. CDR3 bases: TGCAGCGCCTGGACACAATACAATGAGCAGTTCTTC. Amino acids: CSAWTQYNEQFF.

This clonotype was detected many times. The rearrangement joins TRBV12-3 or TRBV12-4 to TRBJ2-5, with D possibly being TRBD1 (6 bases). Trimming stripped 7 bases from V and 1 base from J, with 10 bases between. The CDR3 spans 13 residues. The CDR3 sequence is CASTRTAQETQYF. The CDR3 DNA reads as TGTGCCAGCACCCGGACAGCCCAAGAGACCCAGTACTTC.

The chain combines TRBV3-1 with TRBJ1-6; D possibly corresponds to TRBD1 (5 bases). V shed 3 bases and J shed 7 bases, with 13 bases lying between them. CDR1 and CDR2 (germline): LGHDT, YNNKEL (reference sequence). The CDR3 runs to 15 residues. CDR3 coding DNA: TGTGCCAGCAGCCAGGGGCTAACAGCGAATTCACCCCTCCACTTT. It translates to CASSQGLTANSPLHF.

This clonotype was counted only a few times. The chain uses TRBV5-1 and TRBJ1-3; D might be TRBD1 (5 bases). The length of the CDR3 is 17 residues. V lost 0 bases to trimming and J lost 0 bases, with 13 bases between them. Germline V CDR1 and CDR2: SGHRS, YFSETQ. CDR3 in DNA: TGCGCCAGCAGCTTGGCCGGGGACCCCCGCTCTGGAAACACCATATATTTT. Protein sequence: CASSLAGDPRSGNTIYF.

This clonotype was picked up many times. The chain carries TRBV7-9 and TRBJ1-6; D is possibly TRBD1 (5 bases). There are 12 residues in the CDR3. V was trimmed by 3 bases and J by 10 bases, leaving 7 bases between them. Germline assignment: CDR1 SEHNR and CDR2 FQNEAQ (reference sequence). CDR3 sequence: CASSLGESPLHF. The CDR3 DNA reads TGTGCCAGCAGCTTGGGGGAATCACCCCTCCACTTT.

In this sample, this clonotype turned up many times. The chain has TRBV6-2 or TRBV6-3 and TRBJ2-7, with D unresolved. Germline V gene data show CDR1 as MNHEY and CDR2 as SVGEGT. Trimming took off 1 base at V and 3 bases at J, with 7 bases between the two ends. This CDR3 comprises 13 residues. As DNA, the CDR3 is TGTGCCAGCAGTTACTTAGCAGACTACGAGCAGTACGTC. The encoded protein is CASSYLADYEQYV.

This clonotype has ten or more counts. The chain employs TRBV2 and TRBJ2-1; D gene unclear. V lost 6 bases to trimming and J lost 3 bases, with 12 bases between them. Looked up from germline, CDR1 is SNHLY and CDR2 is FYNNEI. The CDR3 totals 14 residues. The CDR3 loop is CASRLPTFYNEQFF. The DNA for the CDR3 is TGTGCCAGCAGGCTCCCGACCTTCTACAATGAGCAGTTCTTC.

The chain is built from TRBV4-1 and TRBJ2-7, with TRBD2 matching 8 bases. CDR3 size: 16 residues. V was clipped by 4 bases and J by 2 bases; unmatched bases: 10. Per the germline V gene, CDR1 is MGHRA and CDR2 is YSYEKL. The CDR3 nucleotides are TGCGCCAGCAGCCTTGAAGGTAGCGGGATAACCTACGAGCAGTACTTC. It translates to CASSLEGSGITYEQYF.

The chain joins TRBV24-1 to TRBJ2-2; TRBD2 agrees at 8 bases. The CDR3 extends over 15 amino acids. Looked up from germline, CDR1 is KGHDR and CDR2 is SFDVKD. V dropped 0 bases and J dropped 4; count of bases not matched to a gene: 0. The CDR3 nucleotides read TGTGCCACCAGTGATTTGCTAGCGGGCACCGGGGAGCTGTTTTTT. Translating gives CATSDLLAGTGELFF.

This clonotype was counted between two and nine times. This chain connects TRBV18 to TRBJ1-4; D remains unclear. CDR1 and CDR2 (germline): KGHSH, LQKENI. The CDR3 runs 15 residues. Trimming left V 3 bases short and J 8 bases short, with 16 bases between. The CDR3 DNA reads as TGTGCCAGCTCACCGGGAGGCCTCTTAGACGAAAAACTGTTTTTT. This encodes CASSPGGLLDEKLFF.

This clonotype was counted once. This rearrangement joins TRBV15 to TRBJ1-4; 8 bases agree with TRBD1. This CDR3 is 17 amino acids long. Germline V gene data show CDR1 as LNHNV and CDR2 as YYDKDF (reference sequence). J gave up 3 bases and V 1 base, and 7 bases lay outside the gene matches. CDR3 sequence: CATSRVPRGPANEKLFF. The CDR3 DNA reads as TGTGCCACCAGCAGAGTTCCCAGGGGGCCCGCTAATGAAAAACTGTTTTTT.

This clonotype was observed many times. A junction end diverges from the germline sequence, so it may reflect a read error. The chain links TRBV7-7 to TRBJ2-1, with 14 bases matching TRBD2. Germline V gene sequence: CDR1 SSHAT, CDR2 FNYEAQ (reference sequence). The CDR3 has 15 amino acids. CDR3 amino acids: CASSLGTSGSYEQFF. The CDR3 DNA reads as TGTGCTAGCAGCTTAGGGACTAGCGGGAGCTATGAGCAGTTCTTC.

This clonotype has just a few counts. The chain has TRBV10-2 and TRBJ2-7; TRBD1 matches 8 bases. This CDR3 is 13 amino acids long. Germline loops: CDR1 WSHSY, CDR2 SAAADI. V lost 8 bases to trimming and J lost 6 bases; unmatched junction nucleotides: 9. The DNA for the CDR3 is TGCGCCAGCCTTGGACAGGGACGGGGCGAGCAGTACTTC. Translated, it gives CASLGQGRGEQYF.

The chain employs TRBV7-9 and TRBJ1-2; 7 nucleotides align to TRBD1. The CDR3 loop spans 16 amino acids. CDR1 and CDR2 (germline): SEHNR, FQNEAQ (reference sequence). The V segment lost 5 bases and the J segment 5 bases; nucleotides outside the gene matches: 14. CDR3 DNA sequence: TGTGCCAGCAGCAGACAGGGCCATCCACCGATATATGGCTACACCTTC. Protein product: CASSRQGHPPIYGYTF.

In this sample, this clonotype turned up many times. The CDR3 reads CAWSRGSSYEQYF. DNA of the CDR3: TGTGCCTGGAGCCGCGGGAGTTCCTACGAGCAGTACTTC. This chain joins TRBV30 and TRBJ2-7; the match to TRBD2 covers 7 bases. The CDR3 runs 13 residues. The trim removed 3 bases at V and 1 base at J, leaving 3 bases unmatched. The V gene's germline CDR1 is GTSNPN and CDR2 SVGIG (reference sequence).

J is TRBJ2-1 and V is TRBV20-1; 7 positions agree with TRBD2. The ends lost 6 bases at V and 0 bases at J; junction bases unmatched: 5. This CDR3 region has 14 residues. Germline CDR1 reads DFQATT; CDR2 reads SNEGSKA (reference sequence). CDR3 nucleotide sequence: TGCAGTGCCGAGCTAGCGGACTCCTACAATGAGCAGTTCTTC. Its protein is CSAELADSYNEQFF.

This clonotype has only a few counts. This chain connects TRBV6-1 to TRBJ2-3; 8 nucleotides match TRBD1. CDR1 and CDR2 from the germline V gene are MNHNS and SASEGT. This CDR3 has 16 amino acids. The ends lost 3 bases at V and 1 base at J; junction bases unmatched: 6. CDR3 protein: CASSDTQGAGTDTQYF. CDR3 sequence (DNA): TGTGCCAGCAGTGATACTCAGGGGGCCGGCACAGATACGCAGTATTTT.

This clonotype was detected ten times or more. The chain has TRBV28 and TRBJ2-3; 9 bases align to TRBD1. V was clipped by 8 bases and J by 4 bases; unmatched bases: 4. Germline V lookup: CDR1 MDHEN, CDR2 SYDVKM. The CDR3 has 13 amino acids. The CDR3 region has the DNA TGTGCCAGCTGGGACAGGGTCTCAGATACGCAGTATTTT. Translation: CASWDRVSDTQYF.